Listed below are T cell receptor beta chains from one sample, sequenced in a study of beta chain features in type 1 diabetes. Produced via immunoSEQ multiplex PCR; TCRdb's table is partial and in-frame only. The table shows roughly 150,000 clones, with 6.5% to 9.5% occurring only once. The sample taken for sequencing was central memory CD4+ T cells from blood. Receptor source: a middle-aged woman with type 1 diabetes. Both conserved end residues are part of each CDR3. The order of the fields is J gene, V gene, CDR3 protein.

J gene: TRBJ1-6; V gene: TRBV5-4; CDR3 protein: CASSSRGQGITSPLHF
J gene: TRBJ2-2; V gene: TRBV7-9; CDR3 protein: CAQARRTGELFF
J gene: TRBJ2-1; V gene: TRBV6-1; CDR3 protein: CASQQGSYNEQFF
J gene: TRBJ2-7; V gene: TRBV4-1; CDR3 protein: CASSYGITPTGDEQYF
J gene: TRBJ1-5; V gene: TRBV4-2; CDR3 protein: CASSQEGPVGGSNQPQHF
J gene: TRBJ1-1; V gene: TRBV15; CDR3 protein: CATSREEATEAFF
J gene: TRBJ2-1; V gene: TRBV4-1; CDR3 protein: CASSQGGSGRGSYNEQFF
J gene: TRBJ2-1; V gene: TRBV18; CDR3 protein: CASSPPGPRRDEQFF
J gene: TRBJ2-1; V gene: TRBV20-1; CDR3 protein: CSASLSGGQFF
J gene: TRBJ1-2; V gene: TRBV28; CDR3 protein: CASTDRGGRGYYGYTF
J gene: TRBJ2-7; V gene: TRBV9; CDR3 protein: CASSAYRASEQYF
J gene: TRBJ1-3; V gene: TRBV25-1; CDR3 protein: CASRRQNTIYF
J gene: TRBJ2-3; V gene: TRBV18; CDR3 protein: CASSSFSGGAGTDTQYF
J gene: TRBJ1-3; V gene: TRBV11-2; CDR3 protein: CASSLRGGSGNTIYF
J gene: TRBJ2-3; V gene: TRBV19; CDR3 protein: CASSQEGGTDTQYF
J gene: TRBJ1-2; V gene: TRBV18; CDR3 protein: CASSPWSGEANNYGYTF
J gene: TRBJ2-1; V gene: TRBV19; CDR3 protein: CASSISGGENEQFF
J gene: TRBJ1-5; V gene: TRBV7-9; CDR3 protein: CASSLDGNQPQHF
J gene: TRBJ2-3; V gene: TRBV19; CDR3 protein: CASAQGRSTDTQYF
J gene: TRBJ2-6; V gene: TRBV7-3; CDR3 protein: CASSLRQGRGANVLTF
J gene: TRBJ2-1; V gene: TRBV9; CDR3 protein: CASSESPVRNEQFF
J gene: TRBJ2-1; V gene: TRBV28; CDR3 protein: CASSLWQREPYEQFF
J gene: TRBJ2-1; V gene: TRBV12-5; CDR3 protein: CASGVSGTSGEQFF
J gene: TRBJ2-1; V gene: TRBV13; CDR3 protein: CASSFKREASYNEQFF
J gene: TRBJ2-1; V gene: TRBV28; CDR3 protein: CASSYSSYNEQFF
J gene: TRBJ1-5; V gene: TRBV5-5; CDR3 protein: CASSLEGGGQPQHF
J gene: TRBJ1-2; V gene: TRBV11-2; CDR3 protein: CASSLRQGPNEGYTF
J gene: TRBJ2-3; V gene: TRBV7-2; CDR3 protein: CASSWRAIKRTDTQYF
J gene: TRBJ2-7; V gene: TRBV27; CDR3 protein: CASSPRDLRGEQYF
J gene: TRBJ2-1; V gene: TRBV5-1; CDR3 protein: CASATLGTGTYNEQFF
J gene: TRBJ2-5; V gene: TRBV9; CDR3 protein: CASSVVGTGGETQYF
J gene: TRBJ2-7; V gene: TRBV9; CDR3 protein: CASSVDPGGYEQYF
J gene: TRBJ2-5; V gene: TRBV7-2; CDR3 protein: CASSLGLAGGLYQETQYF